Listed below are T cell receptor beta chains from one sample, sequenced in a study of T-cell reconstitution after alpha-beta-depleted transplantation in children. MiXCR, applied by TCRdb to the PCR reads, yields one record per CDR3 protein. The table includes a few hundred thousand distinct CDR3 sequences, 27% detected once. The sequenced sample was PBMCs, obtained before TCRalphabeta/CD19-depleted stem cell transplant. The origin of the receptors is a boy younger than two with Wiskott-Aldrich syndrome, due to receive a stem cell transplant. CDR3s include the opening cysteine and the closing phenylalanine or tryptophan. A D gene is named only where the DNA matches it firmly. A row's size may be missing; if present it is once, few, many or a size class.

v_gene	j_gene	abundance	d_gene	CDR3nt	CDR3aa
TRBV28	TRBJ1-1	-	-	TGTGCCAGCAGAGGGAAGGGGACGAACACTGAAGCTTTCTTT	CASRGKGTNTEAFF
TRBV5-1	TRBJ2-7	-	-	TGCGCCAGCAGCTTGGGGGCAATCGGTGGCTTTGGCGAGCAGTACTTC	CASSLGAIGGFGEQYF
TRBV7-2	TRBJ2-3	-	-	TGTGCCAGCAGCTCGACTTATCGCACAGATACGCAGTATTTT	CASSSTYRTDTQYF
TRBV5-1	TRBJ2-1	few	-	TGCGCCAGCAGCTTTTACACGAGACCGCTCGTAGAGGAGCAGTTCTTC	CASSFYTRPLVEEQFF
TRBV27	TRBJ2-1	-	-	TGTGCCAGCAGTTTCATCACAGGAATCAAAACCGGCAATGAGCAGTTCTTC	CASSFITGIKTGNEQFF
TRBV5-5	TRBJ2-5	-	-	TGTGCCAGCAGCTTGGCTTCGCTGGAGCAAGAGACCCAGTACTTC	CASSLASLEQETQYF
TRBV18	TRBJ2-3	-	TRBD2	TGTGCCAGCTCACCACCGTTAGCGGGAGGCGGGGATACGCAGTATTTT	CASSPPLAGGGDTQYF
TRBV5-1	TRBJ1-1	few	-	TGCGCCAGCAGCTTGGTTTCTTTCCCTGCCGAAGGCACTGAAGCTTTCTTT	CASSLVSFPAEGTEAFF
TRBV20-1	TRBJ2-7	once	-	TGCAGTGCTAAAAAAACGGGGGCGGCCTACGAGCAGTACTTC	CSAKKTGAAYEQYF
TRBV5-1	TRBJ1-1	-	-	TGCGCCAGCAGCTCTGGGGGCGCGACCACTGAAGCTTTCTTT	CASSSGGATTEAFF
TRBV5-1	TRBJ2-2	few	-	TGCGCCAGCAGCCCCGATAGTAGCACCGGGGAGCTGTTTTTT	CASSPDSSTGELFF
TRBV9	TRBJ2-1	-	TRBD2	TGTGCCAGCAGCGTAGCTACGGGGCGGGAGGGGAACAATGAGCAGTTCTTC	CASSVATGREGNNEQFF